One and the same sample provided the 9 T cell receptor beta chains below, sequenced in a study of shared clonotypes between healthy human individuals. TCRdb keeps only in-frame clones here, not all; method: immunoSEQ multiplex PCR. The sample has about 2.3 million clones, over 85% seen once. The sequencing input was naive CD4+ T cells from PBMCs. Subset here: CD45RA+ positively selected. The receptors here all came from a man aged 18 to 29 in good health. Some clones in this sample may be carry-over from other donors' samples.

This chain links TRBV4-1 with TRBJ1-4; D is unresolved. The CDR3 has 14 amino acids. V lost 3 bases and J lost 4, with 9 bases in between. Per the germline V gene, CDR1 is MGHRA and CDR2 is YSYEKL. CDR3 residues: CASSQDPFNEKLFF. Here the CDR3 DNA reads TGCGCCAGCAGCCAGGACCCTTTTAATGAAAAACTGTTTTTT.

As concerns this clone: The germline gene is not matched at one end of the junction; a read error may be the cause. This chain connects TRBV28 to TRBJ2-4; D is undetermined. The V gene's germline CDR1 is MDHEN and CDR2 SYDVKM. The CDR3 covers 15 residues. The CDR3 DNA is TGTGCCAGCAGCCTTAACCCCCCAGCTCCCGGACCTCGGGACTTC. This gives the protein CASSLNPPAPGPRDF.

The J gene is TRBJ1-2, the V gene TRBV7-3; TRBD1 matches 8 bases. The CDR3 is made up of 14 amino acids. Per the germline V gene, CDR1 is SGHTA and CDR2 is FQGTGA. The V segment lost 4 bases and the J segment 4 bases; nucleotides outside the gene matches: 5. CDR3 protein: CASSSGGAVYGYTF. The CDR3 bases are TGTGCCAGCAGCTCAGGGGGCGCGGTCTATGGCTACACCTTC.

V usage is TRBV6-5 and J usage is TRBJ1-2; D not certain. Germline V gene data show CDR1 as MNHEY and CDR2 as SVGAGI. V lost 6 bases, J lost 0 bases, and 8 bases lay in between. This CDR3 comprises 13 residues. CDR3: CASRLGANYGYTF. The DNA for the CDR3 is TGTGCCAGCAGATTGGGAGCTAACTATGGCTACACCTTC.

The V gene is TRBV7-3, the J gene TRBJ2-5, with D possibly being TRBD2 (6 bases). This CDR3 region has 13 residues. Germline V CDR1 and CDR2: SGHTA, FQGTGA. V was cut by 5 bases and J by 2 bases, with 9 bases left in between. The CDR3 is CASSQSGQETQYF. CDR3 coding DNA: TGTGCCAGCAGCCAGAGCGGGCAAGAGACCCAGTACTTC.

The chain uses TRBV9 and TRBJ1-4; D gene uncertain. V was clipped by 2 bases and J by 5 bases, with 10 bases between them. The CDR3 has 14 amino acids. CDR1 is SGDLS and CDR2 is YYNGEE in the germline V gene. The CDR3 region has the DNA TGTGCCAGCAGCGTTATGGGTTCCAATGAAAAACTGTTTTTT. Amino acid sequence: CASSVMGSNEKLFF.

The chain links TRBV7-2 to TRBJ1-5; D remains unclear. Trimming stripped 6 bases from V and 3 bases from J, with 6 bases between. The CDR3 is 12 residues long. Germline V CDR1 and CDR2: SGHTA, FQGNSA. The CDR3 bases are TGTGCCAGCAGTGAGTACAATCAGCCCCAGCATTTT. Its translation: CASSEYNQPQHF.

This chain uses TRBV10-2 with TRBJ1-5, with TRBD1 matching 9 bases. Germline V gives CDR1 WSHSY, CDR2 SAAADI. With V trimmed by 4 bases and J by 1 base, 5 bases remained unmatched. This CDR3 contains 16 residues. The CDR3 coding sequence is TGCGCCAGCAGTGTGACAGGGGGAAGGAGCAATCAGCCCCAGCATTTT. It encodes CASSVTGGRSNQPQHF.

V usage is TRBV6-5 and J usage is TRBJ2-3; D possibly corresponds to TRBD2 (6 bases). The germline V gene encodes CDR1 MNHEY and CDR2 SVGAGI. This CDR3 has 14 amino acids. V lost 6 bases and J 6 bases, leaving 16 bases between the germline ends. CDR3 protein: CASRLLAGSDTQYF. The CDR3 DNA reads as TGTGCCAGCAGATTACTAGCTGGAAGTGATACGCAGTATTTT.